A selection of T cell receptor beta chains follows, all from one sample in a study of metastatic and nonmetastatic thyroid tumors. TCRdb re-processed the PCR reads through MiXCR. Of under 35,000 clones listed, 35% to 40% are singletons. Sequencing used tumor tissue. The receptors shown here come from a female donor with papillary thyroid cancer or a benign thyroid nodule (not recorded which). Some clones in this sample may be carry-over from other donors' samples. CDR3s include the opening cysteine and the closing phenylalanine or tryptophan. Fields, in order: J gene, D gene, clone size, V gene, CDR3 DNA, CDR3 protein. The D gene is left open where the match is weak. Not all rows give a size; the values are once, few, many and, for expanded clones, a class.

j_gene: TRBJ2-7
d_gene: TRBD1
abundance: -
v_gene: TRBV6-1
CDR3nt: TGTGCCAGCAGTGAAGGGGTAGGGGGCATCTACGAGCAGTACTTC
CDR3aa: CASSEGVGGIYEQYF

j_gene: TRBJ2-7
d_gene: TRBD1
abundance: -
v_gene: TRBV20-1
CDR3nt: TGCAGTGCTAAATCTGACAGGGGGTACTACGAGCAGTACTTC
CDR3aa: CSAKSDRGYYEQYF

j_gene: TRBJ1-2
d_gene: -
abundance: few
v_gene: TRBV12-3/TRBV12-4
CDR3nt: TGTGCCAGCAGCCTAGGACAGAACTATGGCTACACCTTC
CDR3aa: CASSLGQNYGYTF

j_gene: TRBJ2-1
d_gene: -
abundance: once
v_gene: TRBV11-2
CDR3nt: TGTGCCAGCAGCCCCAGTCTAGGGGGGAGGATTTCCTACAATGAGCAGTTCTTC
CDR3aa: CASSPSLGGRISYNEQFF

j_gene: TRBJ1-2
d_gene: TRBD1
abundance: -
v_gene: TRBV7-3
CDR3nt: TGTGCCAGCAGCTTAGGACAGGGACGGGACGGCTACACCTTC
CDR3aa: CASSLGQGRDGYTF

j_gene: TRBJ1-2
d_gene: -
abundance: -
v_gene: TRBV20-1
CDR3nt: TGCAGTGCTACCCGCGGGGGTACTTATCGGGATAAAAGTTCCTATGGCTACACCTTC
CDR3aa: CSATRGGTYRDKSSYGYTF

j_gene: TRBJ1-1
d_gene: TRBD1
abundance: large
v_gene: TRBV6-2/TRBV6-3
CDR3nt: TGTGCCAGCAGTTACTCGACATCAGGGGGCGGGTACACTGAAGCTTTCTTT
CDR3aa: CASSYSTSGGGYTEAFF

j_gene: TRBJ2-5
d_gene: -
abundance: -
v_gene: TRBV7-2
CDR3nt: TGTGCCAGCAGCCCAATGGACAGTTTGTTAGAGACCCAGTACTTC
CDR3aa: CASSPMDSLLETQYF

j_gene: TRBJ2-3
d_gene: TRBD2
abundance: -
v_gene: TRBV11-2
CDR3nt: TGTGCCAGCATAAAAAGCGGGGGGAGCACAGATACGCAGTATTTT
CDR3aa: CASIKSGGSTDTQYF

j_gene: TRBJ1-2
d_gene: -
abundance: once
v_gene: TRBV5-1
CDR3nt: TGCGCCAGCAGATCAGGGTCAGCCTATGGCTACACCTTC
CDR3aa: CASRSGSAYGYTF

j_gene: TRBJ2-7
d_gene: TRBD1
abundance: medium-sized
v_gene: TRBV19
CDR3nt: TGTGCCAGTAGTATACAGTTTTCGGGGACAGGGGTCGAGCAGTACTTC
CDR3aa: CASSIQFSGTGVEQYF

j_gene: TRBJ2-7
d_gene: -
abundance: few
v_gene: TRBV27
CDR3nt: TGTGCCAGCAGGGGTCTCGGGGAATCCTACGAGCAGTACTTC
CDR3aa: CASRGLGESYEQYF

j_gene: TRBJ2-2
d_gene: -
abundance: -
v_gene: TRBV6-1
CDR3nt: TGTGCCAGCAGTGGGCTCCTCGTCGGGGAGCTGTTTTTT
CDR3aa: CASSGLLVGELFF

j_gene: TRBJ2-2
d_gene: -
abundance: -
v_gene: TRBV12-3/TRBV12-4
CDR3nt: TGTGCCAGCAGCCCCGATAACACCGGGGAGCTGTTTTTT
CDR3aa: CASSPDNTGELFF

j_gene: TRBJ1-1
d_gene: -
abundance: -
v_gene: TRBV6-5
CDR3nt: TGTGCCAGCAGTTACGGGGGTAACACTGAAGCTTTCTTT
CDR3aa: CASSYGGNTEAFF

j_gene: TRBJ1-2
d_gene: -
abundance: -
v_gene: TRBV28
CDR3nt: TGTGCCAGCACCGGGGGTTATGGCTACACCTTC
CDR3aa: CASTGGYGYTF

j_gene: TRBJ1-1
d_gene: TRBD1
abundance: few
v_gene: TRBV10-3
CDR3nt: TGTGCCATCAGACCGGACAGGTCGAACACTGAAGCTTTCTTT
CDR3aa: CAIRPDRSNTEAFF

j_gene: TRBJ2-7
d_gene: -
abundance: -
v_gene: TRBV18
CDR3nt: TGTGCCAGCTCACCACAGGACAGCTCCTACGAGCAGTACTTC
CDR3aa: CASSPQDSSYEQYF

j_gene: TRBJ1-1
d_gene: -
abundance: few
v_gene: TRBV28
CDR3nt: TGTGCCAGCAGTACGGCCCAGGGAAAAGCTTTCTTT
CDR3aa: CASSTAQGKAFF

j_gene: TRBJ2-7
d_gene: -
abundance: few
v_gene: TRBV2
CDR3nt: TGTGCCAGCAGTGAAGATCCCTACGAGCAGTACTTC
CDR3aa: CASSEDPYEQYF

j_gene: TRBJ1-1
d_gene: -
abundance: -
v_gene: TRBV19
CDR3nt: TGTGCCAGTAGTACCGGACAGAACTACATGAACACTGAAGCTTTCTTT
CDR3aa: CASSTGQNYMNTEAFF

j_gene: TRBJ1-5
d_gene: -
abundance: -
v_gene: TRBV7-3
CDR3nt: TGTGCCAGCACCCTCTCCCGGGGGGCCAATCAGCCCCAGCATTTT
CDR3aa: CASTLSRGANQPQHF

j_gene: TRBJ2-7
d_gene: -
abundance: -
v_gene: TRBV11-3
CDR3nt: TGTGCCAGCAGCTTAGATTCGGTGATCGGGGAGCAGTACTTC
CDR3aa: CASSLDSVIGEQYF

j_gene: TRBJ2-4
d_gene: -
abundance: -
v_gene: TRBV28
CDR3nt: TGTGCCAGCAGTTTAGTTGGAAGTGGCATTCAGTACTTC
CDR3aa: CASSLVGSGIQYF

j_gene: TRBJ1-2
d_gene: -
abundance: -
v_gene: TRBV4-1
CDR3nt: TGCGCCAGCAGCCAGTCCAGGGCCCATGGCTACACCTTC
CDR3aa: CASSQSRAHGYTF

j_gene: TRBJ2-1
d_gene: TRBD2
abundance: few
v_gene: TRBV19
CDR3nt: TGTGCCAGTAGCTCCCACCGGGGGGATGAGCAGTTCTTC
CDR3aa: CASSSHRGDEQFF

j_gene: TRBJ1-2
d_gene: TRBD1
abundance: few
v_gene: TRBV28
CDR3nt: TGTGCCAGCACTAGGGACAGCCTGAACTATGGCTACACCTTC
CDR3aa: CASTRDSLNYGYTF

j_gene: TRBJ2-7
d_gene: -
abundance: -
v_gene: TRBV4-1
CDR3nt: TGCGCCAGCAGCCAAGAACAGGTATTGAACTACGAGCAGTACTTC
CDR3aa: CASSQEQVLNYEQYF

j_gene: TRBJ2-7
d_gene: -
abundance: few
v_gene: TRBV10-1
CDR3nt: TGCGCCAGCAGTGAGTCAAGGGTGTGGGACGAGCAGTACTTC
CDR3aa: CASSESRVWDEQYF

j_gene: TRBJ1-1
d_gene: TRBD1
abundance: -
v_gene: TRBV6-1
CDR3nt: TGTGCCAGCAGTGATCCGCCAGGGGGAGAAGCTTTCTTT
CDR3aa: CASSDPPGGEAFF

j_gene: TRBJ2-7
d_gene: -
abundance: -
v_gene: TRBV6-2/TRBV6-3
CDR3nt: TGTGCCAGCAGTCGGGCAGGCACAGGGTCCTACGAGCAGTACTTC
CDR3aa: CASSRAGTGSYEQYF

j_gene: TRBJ2-5
d_gene: TRBD2
abundance: many
v_gene: TRBV2
CDR3nt: TGTGCCAGCAGTTCCGGGACTACCCTCCAAGAGACCCAGTACTTC
CDR3aa: CASSSGTTLQETQYF

j_gene: TRBJ2-7
d_gene: -
abundance: -
v_gene: TRBV10-2
CDR3nt: TGCGCCAGCAGTGGCGCCCCCGGGGGCGAGCAGTACTTC
CDR3aa: CASSGAPGGEQYF

j_gene: TRBJ1-1
d_gene: TRBD1
abundance: few
v_gene: TRBV6-1
CDR3nt: TGTGCCAGCAGTTGGACAGGTCGGACTGAAGCTTTCTTT
CDR3aa: CASSWTGRTEAFF

j_gene: TRBJ2-6
d_gene: -
abundance: -
v_gene: TRBV4-1
CDR3nt: TGCGCCAGCAGCCAATCGGACAGTTTCTCTGGGGCCAACGTCCTGACTTTC
CDR3aa: CASSQSDSFSGANVLTF

j_gene: TRBJ2-1
d_gene: -
abundance: -
v_gene: TRBV6-4
CDR3nt: TGTGCCAGCAGTGAGAGGCAGTACAATGAGCAGTTCTTC
CDR3aa: CASSERQYNEQFF

j_gene: TRBJ1-5
d_gene: TRBD1
abundance: -
v_gene: TRBV19
CDR3nt: TGCGCCAGTAGGGGACAGGGAAGGGGGCATAGCAATCAGCCCCAGCATTTT
CDR3aa: CASRGQGRGHSNQPQHF

j_gene: TRBJ2-6
d_gene: -
abundance: many
v_gene: TRBV6-5
CDR3nt: TGTGCCAGCAGTTACTCGTTTCCGTCTGGGGCCAACGTCCTGACTTTC
CDR3aa: CASSYSFPSGANVLTF